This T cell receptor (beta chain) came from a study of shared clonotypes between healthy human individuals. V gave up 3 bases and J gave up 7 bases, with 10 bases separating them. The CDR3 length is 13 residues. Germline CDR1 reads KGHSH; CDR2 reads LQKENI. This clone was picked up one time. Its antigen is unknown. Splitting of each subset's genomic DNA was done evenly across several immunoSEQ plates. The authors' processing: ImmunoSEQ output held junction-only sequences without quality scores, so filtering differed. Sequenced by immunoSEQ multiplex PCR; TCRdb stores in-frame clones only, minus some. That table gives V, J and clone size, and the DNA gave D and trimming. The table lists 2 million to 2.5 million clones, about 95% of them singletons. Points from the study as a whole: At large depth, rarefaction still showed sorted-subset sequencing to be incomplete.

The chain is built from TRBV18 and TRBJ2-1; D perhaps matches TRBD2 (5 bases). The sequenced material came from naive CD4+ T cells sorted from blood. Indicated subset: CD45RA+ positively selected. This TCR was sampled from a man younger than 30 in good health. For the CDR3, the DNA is TGTGCCAGCTCACCGGTGTCGGGGAATGAGCAGTTCTTC. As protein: CASSPVSGNEQFF.